One sample yielded the 31 T cell receptor beta chains listed below, sequenced in a study of blood T cell repertoires in COVID-19. Sequenced by immunoSEQ multiplex PCR; TCRdb stores in-frame clones only, minus some. The repertoire holds about 120,000 clones, with roughly 79% as singletons. The sample comprised peripheral blood. The source of these receptors is a man in his 70s with active or convalescent COVID-19.

Concerning this clone itself: Its ends do not fully match the called genes, so a read error is possible. The rearrangement joins TRBV4-1 to TRBJ1-4, with D unresolved. Germline CDR1 is MGHRA and CDR2 is YSYEKL. This CDR3 has 17 residues. The CDR3 region is CASSQTLSPGRNERLFF. In DNA, the CDR3 is TGCGCCAGCAGCCAAACCTTGTCGCCAGGCCGTAATGAAAGACTGTTTTTT.

The rearrangement joins TRBV7-9 to TRBJ2-3; 12 positions agree with TRBD1. This CDR3 has 17 amino acids. Germline V gene sequence: CDR1 SEHNR, CDR2 FQNEAQ (reference sequence). V lost 4 bases, J lost 3 bases, and 8 bases stayed unmatched. The CDR3 DNA is TGTGCCAGCAGCTCCGCCGGGACAGGGGGCAGGACAGATACGCAGTATTTT. Translated: CASSSAGTGGRTDTQYF.

The V call is TRBV30, the J call TRBJ1-4, with D possibly being TRBD1 (6 bases). V lost 3 bases to trimming and J lost 2 bases, with 13 bases between them. Germline lookup yields CDR1 GTSNPN and CDR2 SVGIG (reference sequence). This CDR3 is built from 15 residues. CDR3 sequence: CAWSWVRGTNEKLFF. The CDR3, as DNA: TGTGCCTGGAGCTGGGTTAGGGGGACTAATGAAAAACTGTTTTTT.

The J gene is TRBJ2-1, the V gene TRBV5-6; TRBD2 aligns across 10 bases. The CDR3 runs 12 residues. Trimming cost V 1 base and J 13 bases; bases outside gene matches: 2. Germline assignment: CDR1 SGHDT and CDR2 YYEEEE. In nucleotides, the CDR3 is TGTGCCAGCAGCTTGATAGCGGGAGGACAGTTCTTC. Amino acids: CASSLIAGGQFF.

V and J are TRBV24-1 and TRBJ2-3; 14 bases match TRBD2. This CDR3 is 15 amino acids long. The germline V gene has CDR1 KGHDR and CDR2 SFDVKD. J lost 11 bases, V lost 9 bases, and 12 bases had no gene match. CDR3 amino acids: CATGGTSGSSLKQYF. In nucleotides, the CDR3 is TGTGCCACCGGTGGGACTAGCGGGAGCTCCCTAAAGCAGTATTTT.

The V call is TRBV10-2, the J call TRBJ2-7; TRBD2 aligns across 13 bases. This CDR3 is 15 amino acids long. Germline CDR1 reads WSHSY; CDR2 reads SAAADI. V lost 8 bases, J lost 5 bases, and 9 bases stayed unmatched. This CDR3 reads CASSWTSGSNHEQYF. CDR3 bases: TGCGCCAGCTCCTGGACTAGCGGGAGTAACCACGAGCAGTACTTC.

V is TRBV5-1 and J is TRBJ2-7, with no clear D. There are 12 residues in the CDR3. The germline gives CDR1 SGHRS, CDR2 YFSETQ. V was clipped by 1 base and J by 2 bases, with 4 bases between them. In DNA form, the CDR3 reads TGCGCCAGCAGCTTGACAGCCTACGAGCAGTACTTC. Its translation: CASSLTAYEQYF.

J is TRBJ2-1 and V is TRBV30; 8 bases map to TRBD2. After removal of 7 bases from V and 11 bases from J, the junction contained 13 bases not matched to a gene. Germline CDR1 and CDR2: GTSNPN and SVGIG (reference sequence). The CDR3 runs to 13 residues. This CDR3 reads CASEKAGAQKQFF. In nucleotides, the CDR3 is TGTGCCTCCGAAAAAGCGGGGGCTCAGAAGCAGTTCTTC.

This clone was counted only a few times. V is TRBV6-2 or TRBV6-3 and J is TRBJ2-2; 10 bases match TRBD2. This CDR3 region has 17 residues. CDR1 MNHEY and CDR2 SVGEGT come from the germline V gene. The junction had 5 bases not matched to a gene; V was cut back by 2 bases and J by 2 bases. CDR3: CASSYARTSGNTGELFF. Written as DNA, the CDR3 is TGTGCCAGCAGTTACGCGCGGACTAGCGGAAACACCGGGGAGCTGTTTTTT.

V gene TRBV14 combines with J gene TRBJ1-3; D might be TRBD1 (6 bases). This CDR3 region has 14 residues. Germline values: CDR1 SGHDN, CDR2 FVKESK. Trimming took 0 bases from V and 16 from J, leaving 19 bases between them. The CDR3 sequence: CASSQDTRDISRYF. The CDR3, as DNA: TGTGCCAGCAGCCAAGATACCCGGGACATAAGTCGGTATTTT.

This clone was detected only a few times. The rearrangement links TRBV5-4 to TRBJ2-5; the D gene is possibly TRBD2 (6 bases). Trimming left V 6 bases short and J 7 bases short, with 16 bases between. Germline loops: CDR1 SGHNT, CDR2 YYREEE (reference sequence). This CDR3 contains 13 residues. CDR3 nucleotides: TGTGCCAGCAACTCGGAGGGACTGGGGACCCAGTACTTC. Translated: CASNSEGLGTQYF.

The rearrangement uses TRBV5-1 and TRBJ2-2; no reliable D call. Germline V gene lookup returns CDR1 SGHRS and CDR2 YFSETQ. The CDR3 is 14 amino acids. The V end was cut by 0 bases, the J end by 1 base, with 4 bases between. The CDR3 coding sequence is TGCGCCAGCAGCTTGGGACAGAACACCGGGGAGCTGTTTTTT. This sequence encodes CASSLGQNTGELFF.

This sequence joins TRBV5-4 and TRBJ2-7; D may be TRBD1 (6 bases). The CDR3 sequence is 12 residues long. Germline CDR1 and CDR2: SGHNT and YYREEE (reference sequence). V lost 3 bases, J lost 3 bases, and 7 bases lay in between. CDR3 bases: TGTGCCAGCAGCTCACAGGGCTACGAGCAGTACTTC. Protein product: CASSSQGYEQYF.

The V gene is TRBV21-1, the J gene TRBJ2-6; the table calls TRBD2, which could not be checked here. TRBV21-1 is labeled a pseudogene. The CDR3 runs 14 residues. In DNA form, the CDR3 reads TGTGCCAGTTTTAAGCCAGCGGGGGCCAACGTCCTGACTTTC. Protein: CASFKPAGANVLTF.

The chain employs TRBV7-2 and TRBJ1-1; a weak D match, TRBD1 (5 bases). The CDR3 loop spans 14 amino acids. CDR1 is SGHTA, CDR2 FQGNSA, per germline. V dropped 2 bases and J dropped 8 bases, with 15 bases sitting between them. The CDR3: CASSLNGGKGEAFF. Written as DNA, the CDR3 is TGTGCCAGCAGCTTAAATGGGGGGAAAGGGGAAGCTTTCTTT.

The chain links TRBV18 to TRBJ2-7; a possible D gene is TRBD1 (6 bases). This CDR3 comprises 12 residues. The ends were cut back, 2 bases at V and 4 bases at J, with 6 bases in the middle. Germline lookup yields CDR1 KGHSH and CDR2 LQKENI. CDR3 sequence reads: CASSPGQYEQYF. CDR3 bases: TGTGCCAGCTCACCAGGACAGTACGAGCAGTACTTC.

The V gene is TRBV3-1 (or the pseudogene TRBV3-2), the J gene TRBJ2-3, with TRBD1 matching over 8 bases. There are 15 residues in the CDR3. Germline V gene sequence: CDR1 LGHDT, CDR2 YNNKEL (reference sequence). Trimming removed 4 bases from V and 2 bases from J; junction bases left unmatched: 5. CDR3 region: CASSPGDRPTDTQYF. CDR3 nucleotide sequence: TGTGCCAGCAGCCCCGGGGACAGGCCCACAGATACGCAGTATTTT.

In regard to this clone: A much larger clonotype is one base distant, so this may be a read error. The chain has TRBV11-3 and TRBJ2-3, with 11 bases that match TRBD2. The CDR3 runs to 14 residues. The ends lost 5 bases at V and 3 bases at J; junction bases unmatched: 1. Germline CDR1 and CDR2: SGHNT and YENEEA. The CDR3 sequence: CASSGTSGTDTQYF. The CDR3 nucleotides are TGTGCCAGCAGCGGGACTAGCGGAACAGATACGCAGTATTTT.

This clone was seen more than once but under ten times. V and J are TRBV4-2 and TRBJ2-5, with TRBD2 matching over 15 bases. The CDR3 is 17 residues long. V lost 1 base to trimming and J lost 5 bases; unmatched junction nucleotides: 5. Germline CDR1 and CDR2: LGHNA and YNFKEQ. The CDR3 region has the DNA TGTGCCAGCAGCCAAGGGACTAGCGGGGGGGCACCCGAGACCCAGTACTTC. Translated: CASSQGTSGGAPETQYF.

As to this clone: A junction boundary mismatches the germline segment, possibly from a read error. The genes are TRBV12-5 and TRBJ2-5; TRBD2 is a possible D gene (5 bases). CDR1 and CDR2 (germline): LGHNT, FRNRAP. The CDR3 runs 15 residues. CDR3 amino acids: CASALSSGSQETQYF. In nucleotides, the CDR3 is TGTGCTAGTGCTTTGAGTTCGGGGAGCCAAGAGACCCAGTACTTC. The entire variable domain, with the rest obtained from reference TRBV12-5 and TRBJ2-5, is as follows: DARVTQTPRHKVTEMGQEVTMRCQPILGHNTVFWYRQTMMQGLELLAYFRNRAPLDDSGMPKDRFSAEMPDATLATLKIQPSEPRDSAVYFCASALSSGSQETQYFGPGTRLLVL.

V gene TRBV5-1 combines with J gene TRBJ1-1; D remains ambiguous. The CDR3 has 12 amino acids. CDR1 is SGHRS and CDR2 is YFSETQ in the germline V gene. The V end lost 8 bases, the J end lost 6 bases, and 14 bases lay between the germline ends. CDR3 nucleotides: TGCGCCAGTGGAGGATCGGGTCCTGAAGCTTTCTTT. Encoded protein: CASGGSGPEAFF. Complete variable domain (other parts from reference TRBV5-1 and TRBJ1-1): KAGVTQTPRYLIKTRGQQVTLSCSPISGHRSVSWYQQTPGQGLQFLFEYFSETQRNKGNFPGRFSGRQFSNSRSEMNVSTLELGDSALYLCASGGSGPEAFFGQGTRLTVV.

J is TRBJ2-3 and V is TRBV5-1; TRBD2 matches at 15 bases. Germline V gene lookup returns CDR1 SGHRS and CDR2 YFSETQ. V trimming: 3 bases; J trimming: 0 bases; junction bases outside the gene matches: 8. The CDR3 runs 19 residues. In nucleotides, the CDR3 is TGCGCCAGCAGCTCACCACCGGGACTAGCGGGGGGTAGCACAGATACGCAGTATTTT. This encodes CASSSPPGLAGGSTDTQYF.

J is TRBJ2-1 and V is TRBV6-5, with a tentative D call TRBD1 (5 bases). CDR1 MNHEY and CDR2 SVGAGI come from the germline V gene. Trimming took off 2 bases at V and 6 bases at J, with 5 bases between the two ends. The CDR3 has 12 residues. DNA of the CDR3: TGTGCCAGCAGTTACAGGGGCAATGAGCAGTTCTTC. Protein sequence: CASSYRGNEQFF.

V and J are TRBV2 and TRBJ1-5; D call uncertain. Between the trimmed V and J ends, which lost 2 bases and 4 bases, there was a span of 9 bases. This CDR3 region has 14 residues. Per the germline V gene, CDR1 is SNHLY and CDR2 is FYNNEI. As DNA, the CDR3 is TGTGCCAGCAGTGAACGGCAGGCGAATCAGCCCCAGCATTTT. Residues: CASSERQANQPQHF.

The genes are TRBV5-1 and TRBJ2-2; the D gene is possibly TRBD2 (6 bases). V dropped 3 bases and J dropped 4 bases, with 13 bases sitting between them. The CDR3 length is 15 residues. The germline CDR1 and CDR2 sequences are SGHRS and YFSETQ. The CDR3 bases are TGCGCCAGCAGCTACGGACTGGGGGGCACCGGGGAGCTGTTTTTT. It specifies CASSYGLGGTGELFF.

This chain links TRBV18 with TRBJ2-7, with 7 positions matching TRBD1. CDR3 length: 14 amino acids. J gave up 3 bases and V 1 base, and 3 bases lay outside the gene matches. Germline V lookup: CDR1 KGHSH, CDR2 LQKENI. The DNA for the CDR3 is TGTGCCAGCTCACCACGCCGGGACAGCTACGAGCAGTACTTC. Residues: CASSPRRDSYEQYF.

V is TRBV11-1 and J is TRBJ2-1; D unclear. Trimming stripped 5 bases from V and 3 bases from J, with 5 bases between. The CDR3 runs to 12 residues. Germline V lookup: CDR1 SGHAT, CDR2 FQDESV (reference sequence). The CDR3 DNA reads TGTGCCAGCAGCCCTAACTACAATGAGCAGTTCTTC. Protein: CASSPNYNEQFF. Full variable domain (remainder filled in from reference TRBV11-1 and TRBJ2-1): EAEVAQSPRYKITEKSQAVAFWCDPISGHATLYWYRQILGQGPELLVQFQDESVVDDSQLPKDRFSAERLKGVDSTLKIQPAELGDSAMYLCASSPNYNEQFFGPGTRLTVL.

Remarks on this clone: The junction departs from germline at one end; a sequencing error may be responsible. This chain joins TRBV27 and TRBJ2-5; 10 bases line up with TRBD2. In germline, CDR1 is MNHEY, CDR2 SMNVEV (reference sequence). This CDR3 contains 18 residues. The CDR3 sequence: CASGLLAGGLNPEETQYF. In DNA form, the CDR3 reads TGTGCCAGCGGTTTGTTAGCGGGAGGCCTAAACCCTGAAGAGACCCAGTACTTC.

This chain connects TRBV7-9 to TRBJ2-5, with D hard to call. V lost 1 base and J lost 5, with 11 bases in between. The germline V gene encodes CDR1 SEHNR and CDR2 FQNEAQ (reference sequence). This CDR3 has 14 residues. The CDR3 region is CASSLVRSGETQYF. The CDR3 nucleotides read TGTGCCAGCAGCTTAGTCAGGTCTGGTGAGACCCAGTACTTC.

This chain connects TRBV11-3 to TRBJ1-4; unclear D gene. The CDR3 extends over 16 amino acids. Per germline, CDR1 SGHNT and CDR2 YENEEA. The ends were cut back, 2 bases at V and 8 bases at J, with 18 bases in the middle. The CDR3 loop is CASSLSRSFTAEKLFF. CDR3 nucleotides: TGTGCCAGCAGCTTATCCCGTTCCTTTACAGCAGAAAAACTGTTTTTT. The variable domain in full, with the rest retrieved from reference TRBV11-3 and TRBJ1-4, is EAGVVQSPRYKIIEKKQPVAFWCNPISGHNTLYWYLQNLGQGPELLIRYENEEAVDDSQLPKDRFSAERLKGVDSTLKIQPAELGDSAVYLCASSLSRSFTAEKLFFGSGTQLSVL.

V gene TRBV10-3 combines with J gene TRBJ2-7; possible D gene TRBD2, 5 bases. The CDR3 extends over 12 amino acids. V lost 11 bases and J 0 bases, leaving 11 bases between the germline ends. Per germline, CDR1 ENHRY and CDR2 SYGVKD. The CDR3: CAVEGDSYEQYF. CDR3 nucleotides: TGTGCCGTAGAGGGAGACTCCTACGAGCAGTACTTC.